This is a list of T cell receptor beta chains from one sample in a study of CD8+ T cells in alopecia areata. Generated by immunoSEQ multiplex PCR, the TCRdb table keeps only in-frame clones and is missing some. The sample has roughly 140,000 clones; around 62% are singletons. Sequenced sample: CD8+ T cells sorted from blood. Every receptor here comes from a human donor in good health. The CDR3 runs from the conserved cysteine through the conserved F or W. Each record gives: V gene, J gene, CDR3 protein.

TRBV11-2	TRBJ2-3	CASSSTRTDTQYF
TRBV13	TRBJ2-6	CASSYQGSSGANVLTF
TRBV19	TRBJ1-5	CASTEGEPNQPQHF
TRBV7-9	TRBJ2-7	CASSGGLAGTYEQYF
TRBV29-1	TRBJ2-1	CSVEEGRRSYNEQFF
TRBV5-1	TRBJ2-2	CASSVVGTGELFF
TRBV2	TRBJ2-3	CASSDFGSGGDTQYF
TRBV11-2	TRBJ2-5	CASSLGGGSSQETQYF
TRBV29-1	TRBJ1-2	CSVEDLEGIYGYTF
TRBV29-1	TRBJ2-1	CSTGQGHEQFF
TRBV9	TRBJ2-2	CASSGSGVTGELFF
TRBV10-3	TRBJ1-3	CAIGTGDGYTIYF
TRBV27	TRBJ2-7	CASTGGSSYEQYF
TRBV9	TRBJ1-2	CASSGLTGEGPYGYTF
TRBV30	TRBJ1-1	CAWTAGNTEAFF